This section outlines one TCR beta chain sequence together with its context. TCRdb's table, derived via immunoSEQ multiplex PCR, lists solely in-frame clones and lacks some. The table records 90,000 to 100,000 clones, 90% of them present only once. This sample is part of a study of PD-L1 blockade in urothelial cancer. As for the study in general: The analyses of blood took place 3 weeks (second dose) and 6 weeks after treatment start. The study recovered a median of roughly 140,000 T cells per blood sample.

Time point here: pretreatment peripheral blood. Patient disease was locally advanced or metastatic urothelial carcinoma. There were between 1 and 8 samples from each patient, taken pretreatment and on-treatment. The clonotype originates from a man aged 55 to 70 with urothelial cancer. The starting material was PBMCs, obtained around atezolizumab (anti-PD-L1) treatment.

CDR3 bases: TGTGCCAGCAAACAGCTCGTATCTGGAAACACCATATATTTT. It codes for CASKQLVSGNTIYF. V gene TRBV2 combines with J gene TRBJ1-3; D is uncertain. V gave up 7 bases and J gave up 1 base, with 11 bases separating them. Germline assignment: CDR1 SNHLY and CDR2 FYNNEI. The CDR3 is 14 residues long.